Listed here are 23 T cell receptor beta chains from one sample, sequenced in a study of blood T cell repertoires in COVID-19. Profiling relied on immunoSEQ multiplex PCR, and the TCRdb table lists in-frame clones only, not all of them. This table holds roughly 63,000 clones, approximately 92% found once. Sequencing used peripheral blood. Source of these receptors: a man between 45 and 60 years old with active COVID-19.

In its sample, this clone was seen once. The genes are TRBV19 and TRBJ1-1, with 10 bases matching TRBD1. With 0 bases clipped from V and 1 base from J, the junction kept 5 bases outside the gene matches. The CDR3 has 17 residues. Germline V gene sequence: CDR1 LNHDA, CDR2 SQIVND (reference sequence). The CDR3 DNA sequence: TGTGCCAGTAGTATAGAAGTGACAGGGGGCCGGAACACTGAAGCTTTCTTT. Protein: CASSIEVTGGRNTEAFF.

This chain joins TRBV5-1 and TRBJ2-7, with D maybe TRBD2 (5 bases). This CDR3 has 15 residues. Trimming took off 0 bases at V and 6 bases at J, with 16 bases between the two ends. CDR1 and CDR2 from the germline V gene are SGHRS and YFSETQ. Here the CDR3 reads CASSLVGSFLSEQYF. In DNA form, the CDR3 reads TGCGCCAGCAGCTTGGTAGGGAGTTTTCTCAGCGAGCAGTACTTC.

This rearrangement joins TRBV2 to TRBJ1-1, with no clear D. Trimming cost V 7 bases and J 1 base, with 10 bases left between them. CDR3 length equals 13 residues. Germline loops: CDR1 SNHLY, CDR2 FYNNEI. CDR3 residues: CASTSEKNTEAFF. The CDR3 coding sequence is TGTGCCAGCACTTCGGAGAAGAACACTGAAGCTTTCTTT.

The genes are TRBV19 and TRBJ1-2; 7 bases line up with TRBD1. This CDR3 region has 13 residues. With 7 bases clipped from V and 4 bases from J, the junction kept 6 bases outside the gene matches. Per germline, CDR1 LNHDA and CDR2 SQIVND (reference sequence). The CDR3, as DNA: TGTGCCAGTACAGGGACAGCCTCCTATGGCTACACCTTC. Protein product: CASTGTASYGYTF.

The V call is TRBV18, the J call TRBJ1-2, with a possible D match to TRBD1 (6 bases). Germline V gene lookup returns CDR1 KGHSH and CDR2 LQKENI. Between the trimmed V and J ends, which lost 3 bases and 4 bases, there was a span of 24 bases. The CDR3 length is 18 residues. CDR3 DNA: TGTGCCAGCTCACCTATACAGGGCCCGCGTGCTCAGTTCTATGGCTACACCTTC. Its protein is CASSPIQGPRAQFYGYTF.

The chain carries TRBV4-3 and TRBJ1-1, with 10 bases aligning to TRBD1. From germline, CDR1 is LGHNA and CDR2 YSLEER. With V trimmed by 1 base and J by 0 bases, 5 bases remained unmatched. This CDR3 contains 17 residues. The CDR3 bases are TGCGCCAGCAGCCAAGCTAGGACAGGGGGAATGAACACTGAAGCTTTCTTT. Amino acids: CASSQARTGGMNTEAFF.

J is TRBJ2-3 and V is TRBV10-2, with 10 bases fitting TRBD1. With 2 bases clipped from V and 2 bases from J, the junction kept 4 bases outside the gene matches. CDR1 is WSHSY, CDR2 SAAADI, per germline. The CDR3 contains 16 residues. CDR3 amino acids: CASSEGQGGTTDTQYF. CDR3 coding DNA: TGCGCCAGCAGTGAGGGACAGGGGGGGACCACAGATACGCAGTATTTT.

The genes are TRBV7-2 and TRBJ2-7; D might be TRBD1 (5 bases). V was clipped by 1 base and J by 1 base, with 8 bases between them. CDR3 length equals 14 residues. The germline gives CDR1 SGHTA, CDR2 FQGNSA. The CDR3 region is CASSLGQNSYEQYF. CDR3 nucleotide sequence: TGTGCCAGCAGCTTAGGACAGAATTCCTACGAGCAGTACTTC.

The rearrangement joins TRBV5-1 to TRBJ2-2; D might be TRBD1 (5 bases). CDR3 length equals 15 residues. Trimming pared 3 bases from V and 1 base from J, leaving 10 bases between. Germline CDR1 SGHRS, CDR2 YFSETQ. CDR3 DNA sequence: TGCGCCAGCAGCTGGGCAGGGATGAACACCGGGGAGCTGTTTTTT. This gives the protein CASSWAGMNTGELFF.

This chain joins TRBV13 and TRBJ2-6; TRBD1 matches at 9 bases. This CDR3 has 17 amino acids. Germline assignment: CDR1 PRHDT and CDR2 FYEKMQ (reference sequence). Trimming took 5 bases from V and 0 from J; bases not matched to a gene: 5. The CDR3 spells CASSGGTGHSGANVLTF. The CDR3 DNA reads as TGTGCCAGCAGCGGAGGGACAGGGCACTCTGGGGCCAACGTCCTGACTTTC. The variable domain in full, with the rest retrieved from reference TRBV13 and TRBJ2-6, is AAGVIQSPRHLIKEKRETATLKCYPIPRHDTVYWYQQGPGQDPQFLISFYEKMQSDKGSIPDRFSAQQFSDYHSELNMSSLELGDSALYFCASSGGTGHSGANVLTFGAGSRLTVL.

This rearrangement joins TRBV27 to TRBJ2-1, with TRBD1 as a possible D gene (6 bases). Trimming removed 2 bases at V and 5 bases at J, with 13 bases between. Germline V gene lookup returns CDR1 MNHEY and CDR2 SMNVEV (reference sequence). The CDR3 sequence is 15 residues long. Written as DNA, the CDR3 is TGTGCCAGCAGTTTAGTGGGGGCCGGCAACAATGAGCAGTTCTTC. Its protein product is CASSLVGAGNNEQFF.

The chain combines TRBV2 with TRBJ1-1; D is perhaps TRBD1 (5 bases). With 4 bases removed from V and 2 bases from J, the gap between germline ends came to 14 bases. This CDR3 contains 15 residues. The germline CDR1 and CDR2 sequences are SNHLY and FYNNEI. The CDR3 region has the DNA TGTGCCAGCAGTGTCGGCCAGGGTGGAAACACTGAAGCTTTCTTT. Protein product: CASSVGQGGNTEAFF.

This chain uses TRBV27 with TRBJ2-7; 9 bases align to TRBD2. CDR1 MNHEY and CDR2 SMNVEV come from the germline V gene (reference sequence). This CDR3 contains 20 residues. Trimming at V came to 2 bases and at J to 6 bases, leaving 23 bases not matched to a gene. In DNA, the CDR3 is TGTGCCAGCAGTTTAGTCGGGGGTGGATTGGTAGCGGGGGCGAGAGCCGAGCAGTACTTC. Its translation is CASSLVGGGLVAGARAEQYF.

In DNA, the CDR3 is TGTGCCTGGATGGGCGGGGGGCTTGGCGGGGAGCTGTTTTTT. Residues: CAWMGGGLGGELFF. This chain joins TRBV30 and TRBJ2-2, with 8 bases lining up with TRBD2. The trim removed 4 bases at V and 7 bases at J, leaving 8 bases unmatched. Per germline, CDR1 GTSNPN and CDR2 SVGIG (reference sequence). This CDR3 is built from 14 residues. Variable domain in full (rest from reference TRBV30 and TRBJ2-2): SQTIHQWPATLVQPVGSPLSLECTVEGTSNPNLYWYRQAAGRGLQLLFYSVGIGQISSEVPQNLSASRPQDRQFILSSKKLLLSDSGFYLCAWMGGGLGGELFFGEGSRLTVL.

The rearrangement uses TRBV4-2 and TRBJ1-6; 7 bases are a match to TRBD1. Trimming removed 4 bases from V and 7 bases from J; junction bases left unmatched: 7. The CDR3 spans 15 residues. Germline V CDR1 and CDR2: LGHNA, YNFKEQ. DNA of the CDR3: TGTGCCAGCAGCCCTGGGACAGCCGAAAATTCACCCCTCCACTTT. This sequence encodes CASSPGTAENSPLHF.

On this clone itself: Other nucleotide sequences from this sample produce the same CDR3. The rearrangement uses TRBV7-2 and TRBJ1-2, with D tentatively TRBD1 (6 bases). Germline values: CDR1 SGHTA, CDR2 FQGNSA. Between the trimmed V and J ends, which lost 1 base and 4 bases, there was a span of 7 bases. This CDR3 comprises 13 residues. CDR3 DNA sequence: TGTGCCAGCAGCTTAGGACAGGTCTATGGCTACACCTTC. It codes for CASSLGQVYGYTF.

This rearrangement joins TRBV9 to TRBJ2-3; 12 bases match TRBD2. The trim removed 0 bases at V and 0 bases at J, leaving 8 bases unmatched. Germline CDR1 is SGDLS and CDR2 is YYNGEE. The length of the CDR3 is 19 residues. DNA for the CDR3: TGTGCCAGCAGCGTAGAACTAGCGGGGGGCATCCCTAGCACAGATACGCAGTATTTT. Translation: CASSVELAGGIPSTDTQYF.

This chain uses TRBV9 with TRBJ1-2, with a tentative D call TRBD1 (6 bases). Looked up from germline, CDR1 is SGDLS and CDR2 is YYNGEE. Trimming left V 4 bases short and J 8 bases short, with 18 bases between. CDR3 length equals 14 residues. Here the CDR3 DNA reads TGTGCCAGCAGCCCAGGGGAAAGGGTCAGCGGCTACACCTTC. Translated: CASSPGERVSGYTF.

V is TRBV6-4 and J is TRBJ2-7; D is perhaps TRBD2 (5 bases). The germline V and J ends were trimmed by 8 bases and 3 bases, with 17 bases remaining between them. The CDR3 sequence is 14 residues long. CDR1 is MRHNA, CDR2 SNTAGT, per germline. CDR3 region: CASPNGVQRYEQYF. The DNA of the CDR3 is TGTGCCAGCCCCAACGGGGTTCAGCGCTACGAGCAGTACTTC.

The rearrangement uses TRBV7-8 and TRBJ2-1, with TRBD2 matching over 8 bases. Unmatched junction bases numbered 13, after V lost 6 bases and J lost 0 bases. The CDR3 has 18 amino acids. CDR1 and CDR2 from the germline V gene are SGHVS and FQNEAQ. CDR3 region: CASSRRNSGVLSYNEQFF. Here the CDR3 DNA reads TGTGCCAGCAGTCGAAGAAATAGCGGGGTACTCTCCTACAATGAGCAGTTCTTC.

This clone was recorded once. This sequence joins TRBV9 and TRBJ2-7; 9 bases align to TRBD1. The CDR3 contains 14 residues. Per germline, CDR1 SGDLS and CDR2 YYNGEE. The V gene end was trimmed by 4 bases and the J gene end by 4 bases; junction bases not matched to a gene: 6. DNA for the CDR3: TGTGCCAGCAGCCCCTCGGGACAGGGTTACGAGCAGTACTTC. It specifies CASSPSGQGYEQYF.

The rearrangement uses TRBV18 and TRBJ1-5; D is unresolved. CDR3 size: 14 residues. Trimming cost V 2 bases and J 6 bases, with 11 bases left between them. CDR1 and CDR2 (germline): KGHSH, LQKENI. CDR3 bases: TGTGCCAGCTCACCAGCGACGCGGGGTCAGCCCCAGCATTTT. The encoded protein is CASSPATRGQPQHF.

The CDR3 DNA sequence: TGTGCCAGCAGCGTAGCAGGGTCGTTAGATCAGCCCCAGCATTTT. Its protein is CASSVAGSLDQPQHF. V and J are TRBV9 and TRBJ1-5; D perhaps matches TRBD1 (5 bases). Trimming took 0 bases from V and 5 from J, leaving 12 bases between them. Per germline, CDR1 SGDLS and CDR2 YYNGEE. The CDR3 is made up of 15 amino acids. Supplemented by reference TRBV9 and TRBJ1-5, the full variable domain reads DSGVTQTPKHLITATGQRVTLRCSPRSGDLSVYWYQQSLDQGLQFLIQYYNGEERAKGNILERFSAQQFPDLHSELNLSSLELGDSALYFCASSVAGSLDQPQHFGDGTRLSIL.